The clone carrying this T cell receptor (beta chain) has a handful of counts. Antigen unknown. Because it lacks the conserved phenylalanine or tryptophan at the end, this CDR3 is likely a read error. In germline, CDR1 is SGHTA, CDR2 FQGTGA. CDR3 size: 15 residues. The V and J ends lost 5 bases and 4 bases, in that order; junction bases with no gene match: 8. CDR3-region Arm-PCR and iRepertoire HTBI primers produced the TCR beta libraries. One entry per CDR3 protein results from TCRdb running MiXCR on the multiplex PCR reads. The sample comprises 600,000 to 650,000 distinct CDR3 sequences, 16% of which are singletons, and around 18% rests with the top ten. Time point noted: newly diagnosed GD, antithyroid drugs for less than 3 months. RNA from PBMCs was the source of the TCR library. This entry comes from a study of regulatory T cells in long-lasting Graves disease. Study-level findings and limits: There was favoring of TRBV28, TRBJ1-2 and TRBJ2-5 in persistent disease. Sample size was small, which may have lowered accuracy.

These data were likewise used in another study, on T cells in Graves' hyperthyroidism and ophthalmopathy. According to that study: Blood held most thyroid clonotypes expanded above 0.001 frequency. Ophthalmopathy and stable hyperthyroidism were separated by a 13 V-J model.

The chain links TRBV7-3 to TRBJ2-1; the match to TRBD1 covers 7 bases. The clonotype originates from a woman aged 25 to 45 with Graves disease. The sequences come from peripheral blood mononuclear cells (PBMCs), collected at new diagnosis, from a patient treated with antithyroid drugs. The CDR3 protein is CASSQRTGRYNEQFL. CDR3 DNA: TGTGCCAGCAGCCAACGGACAGGACGGTACAATGAGCAGTTCCTC.